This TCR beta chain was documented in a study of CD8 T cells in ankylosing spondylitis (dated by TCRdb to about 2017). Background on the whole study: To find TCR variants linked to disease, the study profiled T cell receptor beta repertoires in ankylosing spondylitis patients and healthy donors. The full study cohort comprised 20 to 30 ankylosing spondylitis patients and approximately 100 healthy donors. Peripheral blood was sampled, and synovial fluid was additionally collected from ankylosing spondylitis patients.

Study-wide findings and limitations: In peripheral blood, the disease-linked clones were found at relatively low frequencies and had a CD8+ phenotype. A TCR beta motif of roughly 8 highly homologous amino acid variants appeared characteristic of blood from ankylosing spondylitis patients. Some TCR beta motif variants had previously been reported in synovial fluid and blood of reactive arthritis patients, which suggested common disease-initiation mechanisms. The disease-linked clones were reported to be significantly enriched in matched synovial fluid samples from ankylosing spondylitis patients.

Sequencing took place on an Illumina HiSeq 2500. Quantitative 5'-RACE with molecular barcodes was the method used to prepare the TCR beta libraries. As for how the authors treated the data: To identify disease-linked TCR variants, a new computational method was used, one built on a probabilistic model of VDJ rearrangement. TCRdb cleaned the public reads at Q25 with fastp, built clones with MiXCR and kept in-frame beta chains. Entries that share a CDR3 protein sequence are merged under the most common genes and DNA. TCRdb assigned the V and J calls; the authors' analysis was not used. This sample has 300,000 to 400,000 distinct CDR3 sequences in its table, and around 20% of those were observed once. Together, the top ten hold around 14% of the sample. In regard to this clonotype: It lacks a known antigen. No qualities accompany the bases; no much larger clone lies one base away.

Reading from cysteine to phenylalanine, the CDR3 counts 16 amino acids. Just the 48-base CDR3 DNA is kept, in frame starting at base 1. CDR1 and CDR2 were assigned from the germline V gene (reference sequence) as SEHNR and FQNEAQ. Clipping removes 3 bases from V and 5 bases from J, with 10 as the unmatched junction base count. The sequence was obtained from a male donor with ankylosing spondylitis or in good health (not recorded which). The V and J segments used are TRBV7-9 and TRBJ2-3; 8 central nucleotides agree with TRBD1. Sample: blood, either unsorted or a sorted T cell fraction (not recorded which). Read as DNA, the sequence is TGTGCCAGCAGCTTTTCTCCGGACAGGGCGAAAGATACGCAGTATTTT. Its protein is CASSFSPDRAKDTQYF. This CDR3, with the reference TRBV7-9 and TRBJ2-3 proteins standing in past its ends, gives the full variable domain DTGVSQNPRHKITKRGQNVTFRCDPISEHNRLYWYRQTLGQGPEFLTYFQNEAQLEKSRLLSDRFSAERPKGSFSTLEIQRTEQGDSAMYLCASSFSPDRAKDTQYFGPGTRLTVL.